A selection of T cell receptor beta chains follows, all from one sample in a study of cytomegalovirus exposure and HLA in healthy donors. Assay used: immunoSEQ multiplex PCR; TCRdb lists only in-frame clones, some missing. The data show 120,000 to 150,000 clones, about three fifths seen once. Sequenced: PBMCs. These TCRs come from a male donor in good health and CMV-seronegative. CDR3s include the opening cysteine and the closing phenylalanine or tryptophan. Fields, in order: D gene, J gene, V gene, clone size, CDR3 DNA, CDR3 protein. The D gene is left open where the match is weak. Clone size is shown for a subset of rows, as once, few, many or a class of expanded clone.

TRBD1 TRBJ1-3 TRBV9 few TGTGCCAGCATGAAGGGGGCGTCAGGAAACACCATATATTTT CASMKGASGNTIYF
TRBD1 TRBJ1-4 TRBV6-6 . TGTGCCTCAATCCAGGGGGCCGGTGGAAAACTGTTTTTT CASIQGAGGKLFF
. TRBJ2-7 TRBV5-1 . TGCGCCAGCAGCTTGGCTGCAGGGCGCGAGCAGTACTTC CASSLAAGREQYF
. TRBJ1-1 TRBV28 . TGTGCCAGCAGTTCGGAGCTAATCGGGAACACTGAAGCTTTCTTT CASSSELIGNTEAFF
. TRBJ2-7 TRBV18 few TGTGCCAGCTCAAAACGACAGCGAAGCTCCTACGAGCAGTACTTC CASSKRQRSSYEQYF
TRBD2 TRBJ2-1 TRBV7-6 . TGTGCCAGCAGCGCGATTAGCGGGGAGTACAATGAGCAGTTCTTC CASSAISGEYNEQFF
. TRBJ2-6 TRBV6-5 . TGTGCCAGCAGCTTATTATACTCTGGGGCCAACGTCCTGACTTTT CASSLLYSGANVLTF
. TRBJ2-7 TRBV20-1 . TGCAGTGCTCTCGCCGGCTACGAGCAGTACTTC CSALAGYEQYF
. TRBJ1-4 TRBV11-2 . TGTGCCAGCAGCTTAGATTCGGCTGACACGGGGACTAATGAAAAACTGTTTTTT CASSLDSADTGTNEKLFF
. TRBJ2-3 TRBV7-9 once TGTTCCAGCAGCTTCCGCAGGGGGGCCGTCACAGATACGCAGTATTTT CSSSFRRGAVTDTQYF